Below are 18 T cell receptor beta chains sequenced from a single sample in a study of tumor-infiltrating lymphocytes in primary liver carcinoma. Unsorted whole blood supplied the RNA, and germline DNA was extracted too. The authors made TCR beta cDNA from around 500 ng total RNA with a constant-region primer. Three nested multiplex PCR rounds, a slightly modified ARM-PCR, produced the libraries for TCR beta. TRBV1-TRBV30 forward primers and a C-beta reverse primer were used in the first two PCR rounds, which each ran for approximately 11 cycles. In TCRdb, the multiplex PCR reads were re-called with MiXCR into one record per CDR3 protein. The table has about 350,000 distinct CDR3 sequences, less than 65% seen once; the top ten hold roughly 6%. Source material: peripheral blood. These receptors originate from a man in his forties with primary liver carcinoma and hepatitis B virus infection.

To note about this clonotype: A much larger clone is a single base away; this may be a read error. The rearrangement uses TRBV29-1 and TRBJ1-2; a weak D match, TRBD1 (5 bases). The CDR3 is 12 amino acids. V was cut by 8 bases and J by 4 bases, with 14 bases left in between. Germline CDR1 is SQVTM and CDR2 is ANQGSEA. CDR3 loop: CSIAAQVYGYTF. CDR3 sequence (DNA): TGCAGCATTGCCGCACAGGTCTATGGCTACACCTTC.

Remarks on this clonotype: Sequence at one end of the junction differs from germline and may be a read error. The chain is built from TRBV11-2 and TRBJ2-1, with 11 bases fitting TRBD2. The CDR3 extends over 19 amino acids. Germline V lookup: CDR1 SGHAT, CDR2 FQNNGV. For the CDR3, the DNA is TGTGCCAGCAGTTTAGTGGCGCTGACTAGCGGGAAGATTTCTAATGAGCAGTTCTTC. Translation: CASSLVALTSGKISNEQFF.

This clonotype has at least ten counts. The CDR3 coding sequence is TGTGCCAGCAGCGTCCAGGGGGCACATTATGGCTACACCTTC. This sequence encodes CASSVQGAHYGYTF. J is TRBJ1-2 and V is TRBV5-4; 8 bases map to TRBD1. CDR1 and CDR2 (germline): SGHNT, YYREEE (reference sequence). V shed 4 bases and J 5 bases; nucleotides not matched to a gene: 7. The CDR3 is 14 amino acids.

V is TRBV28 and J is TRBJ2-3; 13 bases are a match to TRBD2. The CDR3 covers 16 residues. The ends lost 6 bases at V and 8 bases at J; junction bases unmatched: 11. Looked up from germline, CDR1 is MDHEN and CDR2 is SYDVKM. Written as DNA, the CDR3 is TGTGCCAGCAGACCGGGACTAGCGGGGAGGGGAGGTACGCAGTATTTT. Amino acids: CASRPGLAGRGGTQYF.

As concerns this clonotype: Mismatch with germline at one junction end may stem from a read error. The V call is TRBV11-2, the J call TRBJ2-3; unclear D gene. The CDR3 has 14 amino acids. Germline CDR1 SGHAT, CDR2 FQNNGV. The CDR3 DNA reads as TGTGCCAGCAACCCCACCGGCAGTACAGATATGCAGTATTTT. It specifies CASNPTGSTDMQYF.

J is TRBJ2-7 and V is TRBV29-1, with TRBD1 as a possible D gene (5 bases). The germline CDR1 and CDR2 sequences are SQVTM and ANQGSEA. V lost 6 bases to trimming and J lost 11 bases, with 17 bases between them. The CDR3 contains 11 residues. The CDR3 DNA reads TGCAGCGTCGCAGGGTCCTACGAAGAGTACTTC. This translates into CSVAGSYEEYF.

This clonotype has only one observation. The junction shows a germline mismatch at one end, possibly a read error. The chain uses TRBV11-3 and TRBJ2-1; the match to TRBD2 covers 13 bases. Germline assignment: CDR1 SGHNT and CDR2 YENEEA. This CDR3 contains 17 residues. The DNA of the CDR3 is TGTGCCAGCAGCTTAGATAGGACTAGCGGGAGAAGGCATGAGAAGTTCTTC. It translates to CASSLDRTSGRRHEKFF.

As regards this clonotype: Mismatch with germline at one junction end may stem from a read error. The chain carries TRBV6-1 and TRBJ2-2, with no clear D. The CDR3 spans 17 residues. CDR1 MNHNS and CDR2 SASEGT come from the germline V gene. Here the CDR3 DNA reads TGTGCCAGCAGACCAAGGAACGGGTGGGTCACCACCAGGGAGCTGTTTTTT. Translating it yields CASRPRNGWVTTRELFF.

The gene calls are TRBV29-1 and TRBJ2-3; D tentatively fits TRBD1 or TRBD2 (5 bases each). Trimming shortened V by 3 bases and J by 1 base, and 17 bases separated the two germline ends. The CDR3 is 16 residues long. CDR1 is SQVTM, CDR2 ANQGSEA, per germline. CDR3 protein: CSVEGPVGEGTDTQYF. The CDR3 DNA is TGCAGCGTTGAGGGACCAGTAGGGGAAGGCACAGATACGCAGTATTTT.

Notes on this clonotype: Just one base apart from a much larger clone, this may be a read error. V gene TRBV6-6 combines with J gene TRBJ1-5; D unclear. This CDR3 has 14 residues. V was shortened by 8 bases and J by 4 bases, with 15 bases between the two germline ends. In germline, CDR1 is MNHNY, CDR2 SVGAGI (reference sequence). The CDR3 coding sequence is TGTGCCAGCGGAACGGATGGGTGGAATCAGCCCCAGCATTTT. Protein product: CASGTDGWNQPQHF.

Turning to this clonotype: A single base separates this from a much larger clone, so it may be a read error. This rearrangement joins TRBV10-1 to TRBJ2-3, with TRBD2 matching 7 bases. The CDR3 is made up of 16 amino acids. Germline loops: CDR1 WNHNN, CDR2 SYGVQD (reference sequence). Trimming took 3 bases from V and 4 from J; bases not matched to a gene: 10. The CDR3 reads CASSDPAGCRPDTQYF. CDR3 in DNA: TGCGCCAGCAGTGATCCAGCGGGGTGTCGTCCAGATACGCAGTATTTT.

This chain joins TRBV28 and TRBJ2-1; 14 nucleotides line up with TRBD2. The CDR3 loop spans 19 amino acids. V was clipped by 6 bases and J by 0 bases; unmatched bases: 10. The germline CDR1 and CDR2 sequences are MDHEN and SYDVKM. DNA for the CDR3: TGTGCCAGCAGACCCGTATTGGGACTAGCGGGAGCCTCCTACAATGAGCAGTTCTTC. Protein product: CASRPVLGLAGASYNEQFF.

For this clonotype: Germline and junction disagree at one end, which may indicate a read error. CDR3 nucleotides: TGTGCCAGCACCTTAGCGGAAAGGACAGGAGAGAATGAACAGTTCTTC. It translates to CASTLAERTGENEQFF. The chain recombines TRBV11-1 with TRBJ2-1; D is perhaps TRBD1 (7 bases). CDR1 is SGHAT and CDR2 is FQDESV in the germline V gene (reference sequence). This CDR3 has 16 residues.

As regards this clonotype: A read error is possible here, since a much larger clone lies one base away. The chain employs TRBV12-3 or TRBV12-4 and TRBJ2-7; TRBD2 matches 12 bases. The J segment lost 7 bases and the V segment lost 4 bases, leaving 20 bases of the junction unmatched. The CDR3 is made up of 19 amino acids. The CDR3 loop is CASSSSTSGRPLLSGEQYF. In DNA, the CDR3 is TGTGCCAGCAGTTCGAGTACTAGCGGGAGGCCCCTCCTCTCGGGGGAGCAGTACTTC.

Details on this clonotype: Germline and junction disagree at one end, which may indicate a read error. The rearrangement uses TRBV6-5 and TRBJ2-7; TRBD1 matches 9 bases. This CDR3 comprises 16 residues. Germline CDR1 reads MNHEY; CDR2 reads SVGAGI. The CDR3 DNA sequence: TGTGCAAGCAGTTACTCGACGCCGGGACAGGGCTACGGGCAGTACTTC. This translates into CASSYSTPGQGYGQYF.

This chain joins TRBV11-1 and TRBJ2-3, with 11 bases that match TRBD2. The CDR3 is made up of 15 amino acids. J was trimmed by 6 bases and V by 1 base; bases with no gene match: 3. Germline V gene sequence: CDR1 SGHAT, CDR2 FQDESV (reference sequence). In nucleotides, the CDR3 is TGTGCCAGCAGCTTAGAACGGACTAGCGGGGATACGCAGTATTTT. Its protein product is CASSLERTSGDTQYF.

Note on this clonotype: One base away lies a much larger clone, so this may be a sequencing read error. CDR3: CASRTVVGSVAETQYF. The CDR3 DNA is TGTGCCAGCAGGACAGTCGTCGGTAGCGTTGCGGAGACCCAGTACTTC. V usage is TRBV6-5 and J usage is TRBJ2-5; possibly TRBD1 or TRBD2 for D (5 bases each). V gave up 6 bases and J gave up 5 bases, with 22 bases separating them. The CDR3 extends over 16 amino acids. CDR1 and CDR2 from the germline V gene are MNHEY and SVGAGI.

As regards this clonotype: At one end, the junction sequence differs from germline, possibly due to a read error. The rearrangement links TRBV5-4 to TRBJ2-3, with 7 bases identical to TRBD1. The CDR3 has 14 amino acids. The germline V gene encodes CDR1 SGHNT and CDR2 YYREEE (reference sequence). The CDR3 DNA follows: TGTGTCAGCAGCCAAGGGACAGTGGCAGATACGCAGTATTTT. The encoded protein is CVSSQGTVADTQYF.